This note documents a single TCR beta chain sequence. As yet, its antigen is unknown. The record originates from a study of cytomegalovirus exposure and HLA in healthy donors. Study overall: Among the roughly 380 donors who were genotyped, approximately 84% fell in the genetic ancestry cluster that is associated with self-reported Caucasian donors. Study findings and constraints: A missense variant in DCLRE1C was later tied to TCR beta V- and J-gene trimming. In terms of immune exposure information, only CMV serostatus was available.

Germline loops: CDR1 SGDLS, CDR2 YYNGEE. The CDR3 contains 14 residues. Trimming shortened V by 4 bases and J by 6 bases, and 17 bases separated the two germline ends. Vbeta (60) and Jbeta (13) primers were used in the PCR. Assay used: immunoSEQ multiplex PCR; TCRdb lists only in-frame clones, some missing. The profile covers roughly 120,000 clones, with approximately 80% appearing a single time and 11% taken by the ten largest. The V call is TRBV9, the J call TRBJ2-7; D remains unclear. Sequencing was carried out using PBMCs. This TCR was sampled from a male donor in good health and CMV-seropositive. CDR3 region: CASSPKASPGEQYF. The CDR3 nucleotides read TGTGCCAGCAGCCCAAAGGCTAGTCCGGGCGAGCAGTACTTC.